The next 13 T cell receptor beta chains were all read from a single sample in a study of T cell responses to AZD1222 COVID-19 vaccine. The method was immunoSEQ multiplex PCR; TCRdb's version includes in-frame clones alone and lacks a portion of them. This sample has about 140,000 clones, with 80% to 90% found just once. The source material was peripheral blood, sampled on day 0 of AZD1222 vaccination. The receptors stem from an adult in good health.

The chain uses TRBV2 and TRBJ2-3, with 11 positions matching TRBD2. Looked up from germline, CDR1 is SNHLY and CDR2 is FYNNEI. The junction had 6 bases not matched to a gene; V was cut back by 7 bases and J by 3 bases. This CDR3 is built from 15 residues. CDR3 residues: CASNMGTSGTDTQYF. The CDR3 DNA sequence: TGTGCCAGCAATATGGGGACTAGCGGTACAGATACGCAGTATTTT.

The CDR3 loop reads CASSLAGDQPQHF. Written as DNA, the CDR3 is TGTGCCAGCAGCCTAGCGGGGGATCAGCCCCAGCATTTT. The rearrangement joins TRBV12-3 or TRBV12-4 to TRBJ1-5, with a possible D match to TRBD1 (5 bases). This CDR3 has 13 residues. The V end was cut by 6 bases, the J end by 5 bases, with 11 bases between.

The genes are TRBV19 and TRBJ1-5, with D hard to call. The CDR3 totals 13 residues. Per germline, CDR1 LNHDA and CDR2 SQIVND (reference sequence). V was cut by 7 bases and J by 2 bases, with 9 bases left in between. CDR3 loop: CASIGQRNQPQHF. The CDR3 DNA follows: TGTGCCAGTATAGGGCAGCGCAATCAGCCCCAGCATTTT. Based on the CDR3 plus reference TRBV19 and TRBJ1-5, the full variable domain is DGGITQSPKYLFRKEGQNVTLSCEQNLNHDAMYWYRQDPGQGLRLIYYSQIVNDFQKGDIAEGYSVSREKKESFPLTVTSAQKNPTAFYLCASIGQRNQPQHFGDGTRLSIL.

The CDR3 here is CASSILVNYGYTF. CDR3 DNA: TGTGCCAGTAGTATATTGGTCAACTATGGCTACACCTTC. The chain combines TRBV19 with TRBJ1-2; D not resolved. Trimming removed 2 bases from V and 2 bases from J, with 6 bases in between. CDR3 size: 13 residues. CDR1 and CDR2 (germline): LNHDA, SQIVND (reference sequence).

The chain is built from TRBV4-1 and TRBJ1-4; D unresolved. From germline, CDR1 is MGHRA and CDR2 YSYEKL. The germline V and J ends were trimmed by 1 base and 7 bases, with 13 bases remaining between them. This CDR3 is built from 15 residues. CDR3 coding DNA: TGCGCCAGCAGCCAAGGTCGAGGGATAGGTGAAAAACTGTTTTTT. This translates into CASSQGRGIGEKLFF.

The V and J genes are TRBV11-1 and TRBJ2-2; 8 bases agree with TRBD1. V trimming: 6 bases; J trimming: 1 base; junction bases outside the gene matches: 1. CDR1 is SGHAT, CDR2 FQDESV, per germline (reference sequence). The CDR3 is 14 amino acids. Here the CDR3 reads CASRDRENTGELFF. DNA for the CDR3: TGTGCCAGCAGGGACAGGGAGAACACCGGGGAGCTGTTTTTT.

V usage is TRBV10-1 and J usage is TRBJ1-6; a possible D gene is TRBD1 (6 bases). The CDR3 is 14 residues long. Per germline, CDR1 WNHNN and CDR2 SYGVQD (reference sequence). V shed 4 bases and J shed 8 bases, with 12 bases lying between them. This CDR3 is CASSGTGKDSPLHF. The CDR3 bases are TGCGCCAGCAGTGGAACAGGGAAGGATTCACCCCTCCACTTT.

The chain combines TRBV30 with TRBJ1-4; tentative D call: TRBD1 (6 bases). Trimming cost V 7 bases and J 0 bases, with 27 bases left between them. The germline V gene has CDR1 GTSNPN and CDR2 SVGIG (reference sequence). The CDR3 consists of 19 residues. This CDR3 is CASKPGGLGKIATNEKLFF. CDR3 in DNA: TGTGCCTCCAAACCGGGGGGGCTGGGGAAAATTGCAACTAATGAAAAACTGTTTTTT.

The chain couples TRBV27 to TRBJ1-4, with D unclear. Germline V gene sequence: CDR1 MNHEY, CDR2 SMNVEV (reference sequence). The CDR3 contains 15 residues. The ends were cut back, 6 bases at V and 0 bases at J, with 11 bases in the middle. The CDR3 coding sequence is TGTGCCAGCAGCCAACGGGTAGCAACTAATGAAAAACTGTTTTTT. This translates into CASSQRVATNEKLFF.

CDR3 region: CATSRDQARGYTF. The CDR3 DNA is TGTGCCACCAGCAGAGACCAGGCGCGGGGCTACACCTTC. The chain links TRBV15 to TRBJ1-2; D call uncertain. Per germline, CDR1 LNHNV and CDR2 YYDKDF (reference sequence). Between the trimmed V and J ends, which lost 0 bases and 8 bases, there was a span of 10 bases. There are 13 residues in the CDR3.

The rearrangement joins TRBV2 to TRBJ1-4; TRBD1 is a possible D gene (6 bases). Germline loops: CDR1 SNHLY, CDR2 FYNNEI. The CDR3 covers 14 residues. Trimming left V 4 bases short and J 4 bases short, with 10 bases between. The CDR3 sequence: CASSVGGYNEKLFF. CDR3 sequence (DNA): TGTGCCAGCAGTGTAGGGGGATATAATGAAAAACTGTTTTTT.

The chain is built from TRBV28 and TRBJ2-5; D gene unclear. Trimming removed 2 bases at V and 5 bases at J, with 9 bases between. CDR3 length equals 13 residues. Germline-derived CDR1 and CDR2 are MDHEN and SYDVKM. The CDR3 is CASSLVPAETQYF. The CDR3 DNA reads TGTGCCAGCAGTTTAGTACCGGCCGAGACCCAGTACTTC.

CDR3 residues: CASSFGTVNTEAFF. Here the CDR3 DNA reads TGTGCCAGCAGCTTCGGGACAGTGAACACTGAAGCTTTCTTT. This chain uses TRBV7-9 with TRBJ1-1, with 7 nucleotides matching TRBD1. The J segment lost 0 bases and the V segment lost 3 bases, leaving 1 base of the junction unmatched. The CDR3 has 14 amino acids. Germline loops: CDR1 SEHNR, CDR2 FQNEAQ (reference sequence).